Many counts were recorded for the clone carrying this TCR beta chain. MiXCR, run by TCRdb on the RT-PCR reads, gives a single entry per CDR3 protein. The repertoire includes about 680,000 distinct CDR3 sequences, over 12% of them detected once, and roughly 3.9% sits in the top ten. CDR1 and CDR2 (germline): DFQATT, SNEGSKA (reference sequence). The V gene end was trimmed by 3 bases and the J gene end by 6 bases; junction bases not matched to a gene: 12. The CDR3 length is 16 residues. The chain links TRBV20-1 to TRBJ1-5; 9 positions match TRBD1. The sequenced sample consisted of memory CD4+ T cells from blood. This sequence was found in a female donor in good health, serving as a healthy control. CDR3 DNA: TGCAGTGCTAGCTCGGTCGGGACAGGGATTTCTCAGCCCCAGCATTTT. This translates into CSASSVGTGISQPQHF.